This record concerns one T cell receptor (beta chain) sequence. The identical CDR3 is also encoded by other nucleotide sequences in the sample. Germline V gene sequence: CDR1 SGHRS, CDR2 YFSETQ. Germline trimming cut 4 bases from V and 0 bases from J; bases unmatched to any gene: 2. There are 15 residues in the CDR3. The Seattle patients, enrolled during active infection, were followed longitudinally. This sample was taken from a study of blood T cell repertoires in COVID-19. At the level of the study: There were acute and convalescent COVID-19 samples, and they came from the United States, Italy and Spain. Sources were T cells, B-cell-depleted T cells, or PBMCs; the material itself was cDNA or gDNA.

Per the original data handling: From reference gene primer amplification, estimates of nucleated cell counts were derived. Assay: immunoSEQ multiplex PCR; the TCRdb copy retains only in-frame clones and omits some. V and J calls and clone size come straight from that table; D and trimming were deduced from the DNA. This table holds about 98,000 clones, about nine tenths found once. The receptor's source is a woman between 50 and 59 years old with COVID-19, enrolled during active disease. What was sequenced was peripheral blood. The chain has TRBV5-1 and TRBJ2-2, with TRBD1 matching over 8 bases. The CDR3 DNA follows: TGCGCCAGCAGCCCGGACAGGGCGAACACCGGGGAGCTGTTTTTT. Translation: CASSPDRANTGELFF.